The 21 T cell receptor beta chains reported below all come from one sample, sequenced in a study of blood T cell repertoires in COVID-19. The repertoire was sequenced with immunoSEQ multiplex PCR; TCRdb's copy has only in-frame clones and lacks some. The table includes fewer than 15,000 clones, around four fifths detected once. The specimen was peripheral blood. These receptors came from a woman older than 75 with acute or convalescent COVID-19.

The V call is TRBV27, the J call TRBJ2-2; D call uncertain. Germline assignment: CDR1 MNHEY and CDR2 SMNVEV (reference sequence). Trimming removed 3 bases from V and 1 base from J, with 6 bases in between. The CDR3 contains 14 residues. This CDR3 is CASSFYGNTGELFF. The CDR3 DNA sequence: TGTGCCAGCAGTTTCTACGGGAACACCGGGGAGCTGTTTTTT.

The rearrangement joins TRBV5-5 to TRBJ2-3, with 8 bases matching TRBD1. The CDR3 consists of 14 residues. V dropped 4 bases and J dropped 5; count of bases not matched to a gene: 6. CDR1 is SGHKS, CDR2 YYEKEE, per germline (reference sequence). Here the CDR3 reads CASSPDRAVDTQYF. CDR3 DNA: TGTGCCAGCAGCCCGGACAGGGCGGTAGATACGCAGTATTTT.

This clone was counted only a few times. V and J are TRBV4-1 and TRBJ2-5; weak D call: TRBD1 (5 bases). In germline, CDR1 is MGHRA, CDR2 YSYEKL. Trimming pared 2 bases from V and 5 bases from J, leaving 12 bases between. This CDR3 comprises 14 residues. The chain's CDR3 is CASSQQGRAETQYF. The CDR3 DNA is TGCGCCAGCAGCCAACAGGGCAGGGCGGAGACCCAGTACTTC.

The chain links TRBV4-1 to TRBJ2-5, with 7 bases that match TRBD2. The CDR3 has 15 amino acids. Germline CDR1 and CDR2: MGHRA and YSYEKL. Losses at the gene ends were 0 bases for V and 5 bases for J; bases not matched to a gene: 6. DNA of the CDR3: TGCGCCAGCAGCCAAGATAAGGGAGGGTCCGAGACCCAGTACTTC. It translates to CASSQDKGGSETQYF.

The CDR3 sequence is CASSVNTDTQYF. CDR3 DNA: TGTGCCAGCAGTGTAAACACAGATACGCAGTATTTT. The V gene is TRBV12-3 or TRBV12-4, the J gene TRBJ2-3; D not resolved. The CDR3 covers 12 residues. The V and J ends lost 5 bases and 2 bases respectively, with 5 bases between them.

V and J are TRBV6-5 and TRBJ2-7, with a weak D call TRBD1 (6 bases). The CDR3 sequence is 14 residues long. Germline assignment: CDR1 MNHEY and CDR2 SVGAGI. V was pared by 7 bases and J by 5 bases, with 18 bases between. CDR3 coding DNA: TGTGCCAGCAAGACAGGCTTGGCAGCCGACGAGCAGTACTTC. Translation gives CASKTGLAADEQYF.

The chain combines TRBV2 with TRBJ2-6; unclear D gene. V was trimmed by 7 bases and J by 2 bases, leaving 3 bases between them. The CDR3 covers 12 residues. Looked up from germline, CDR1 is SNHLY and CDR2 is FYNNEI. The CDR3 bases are TGTGCCAGCAAGCCTGGGGCCAACGTCCTGACTTTC. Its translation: CASKPGANVLTF.

CDR3 loop: CASSFRGRRTEAFF. The DNA of the CDR3 is TGTGCCAGTAGTTTTAGGGGGCGGAGGACTGAAGCTTTCTTT. V gene TRBV19 combines with J gene TRBJ1-1; 7 bases fit TRBD1. The CDR3 sequence is 14 residues long. The V gene's germline CDR1 is LNHDA and CDR2 SQIVND (reference sequence). J was trimmed by 5 bases and V by 5 bases; bases with no gene match: 8.

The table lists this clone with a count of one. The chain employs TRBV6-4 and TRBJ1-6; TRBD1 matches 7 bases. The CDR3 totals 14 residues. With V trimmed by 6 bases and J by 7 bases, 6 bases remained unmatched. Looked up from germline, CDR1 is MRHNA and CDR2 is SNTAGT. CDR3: CASRGDSANSPLHF. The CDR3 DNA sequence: TGTGCCAGCAGGGGGGACAGCGCCAATTCACCCCTCCACTTT.

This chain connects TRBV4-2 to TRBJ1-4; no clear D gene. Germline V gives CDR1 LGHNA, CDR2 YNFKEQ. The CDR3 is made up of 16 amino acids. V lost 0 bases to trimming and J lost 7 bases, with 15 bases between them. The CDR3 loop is CASSQDGAGSGEKLFF. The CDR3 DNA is TGTGCCAGCAGCCAAGATGGAGCTGGTTCCGGTGAAAAACTGTTTTTT.

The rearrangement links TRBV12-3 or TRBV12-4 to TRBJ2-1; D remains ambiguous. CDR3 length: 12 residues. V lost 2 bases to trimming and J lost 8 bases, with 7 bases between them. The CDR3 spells CASSLLFHEQFF. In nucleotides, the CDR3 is TGTGCCAGCAGTTTATTATTCCATGAGCAGTTCTTC.

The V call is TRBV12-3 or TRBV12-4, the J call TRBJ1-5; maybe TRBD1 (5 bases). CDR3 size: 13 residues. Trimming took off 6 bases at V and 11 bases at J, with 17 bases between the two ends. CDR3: CASSLRDSWSQHF. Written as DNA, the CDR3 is TGTGCCAGCAGCCTCCGCGACAGCTGGTCCCAGCATTTT.

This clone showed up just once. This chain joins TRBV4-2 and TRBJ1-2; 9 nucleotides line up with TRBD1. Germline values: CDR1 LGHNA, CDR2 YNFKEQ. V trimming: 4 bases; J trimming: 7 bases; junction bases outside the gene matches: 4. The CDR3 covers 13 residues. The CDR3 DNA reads TGTGCCAGCAGCCCACAGGGGGCACTTGGCTACACCTTC. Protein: CASSPQGALGYTF.

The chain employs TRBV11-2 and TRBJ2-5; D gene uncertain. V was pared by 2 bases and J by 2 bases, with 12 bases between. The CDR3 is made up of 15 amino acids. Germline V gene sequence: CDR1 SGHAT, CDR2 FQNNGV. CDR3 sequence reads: CASSLQYGEQETQYF. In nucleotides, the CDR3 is TGTGCCAGCAGCTTACAATACGGTGAACAAGAGACCCAGTACTTC.

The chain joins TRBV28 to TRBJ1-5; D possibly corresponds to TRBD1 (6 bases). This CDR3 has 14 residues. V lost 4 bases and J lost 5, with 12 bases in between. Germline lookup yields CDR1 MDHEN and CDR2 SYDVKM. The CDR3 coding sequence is TGTGCCAGCAGTTCGCCTCCAGGGGATCAGCCCCAGCATTTT. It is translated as CASSSPPGDQPQHF.

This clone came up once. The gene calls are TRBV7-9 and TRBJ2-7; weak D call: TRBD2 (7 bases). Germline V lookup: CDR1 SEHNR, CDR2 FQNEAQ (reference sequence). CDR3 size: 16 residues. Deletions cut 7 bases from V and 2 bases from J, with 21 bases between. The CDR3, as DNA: TGTGCCAGCACCCTAAGCGGGGCAAAGGGGGCCTACGAGCAGTACTTC. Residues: CASTLSGAKGAYEQYF.

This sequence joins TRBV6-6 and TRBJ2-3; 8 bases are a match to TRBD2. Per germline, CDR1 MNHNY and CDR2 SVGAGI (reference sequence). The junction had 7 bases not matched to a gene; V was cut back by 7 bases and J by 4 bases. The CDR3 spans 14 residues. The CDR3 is CASKGTSLSDTQYF. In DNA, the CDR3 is TGTGCCAGCAAGGGGACTAGTTTATCAGATACGCAGTATTTT.

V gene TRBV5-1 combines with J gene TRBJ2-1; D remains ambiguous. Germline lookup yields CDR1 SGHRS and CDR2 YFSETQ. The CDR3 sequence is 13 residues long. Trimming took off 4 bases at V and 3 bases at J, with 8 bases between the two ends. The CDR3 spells CASSPDNYNEQFF. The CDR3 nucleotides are TGCGCCAGCAGCCCAGATAACTACAATGAGCAGTTCTTC. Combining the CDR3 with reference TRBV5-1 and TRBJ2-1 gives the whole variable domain KAGVTQTPRYLIKTRGQQVTLSCSPISGHRSVSWYQQTPGQGLQFLFEYFSETQRNKGNFPGRFSGRQFSNSRSEMNVSTLELGDSALYLCASSPDNYNEQFFGPGTRLTVL.

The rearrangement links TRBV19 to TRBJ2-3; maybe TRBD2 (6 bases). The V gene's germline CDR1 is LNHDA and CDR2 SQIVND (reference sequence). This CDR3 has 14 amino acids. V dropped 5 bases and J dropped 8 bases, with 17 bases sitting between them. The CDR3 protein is CASSLAVRAGTQYF. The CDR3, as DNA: TGTGCCAGTAGTTTAGCGGTCCGGGCGGGTACGCAGTATTTT.

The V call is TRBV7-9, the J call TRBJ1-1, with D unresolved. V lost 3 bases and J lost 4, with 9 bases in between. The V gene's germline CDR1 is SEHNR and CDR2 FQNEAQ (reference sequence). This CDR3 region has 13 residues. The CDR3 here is CASSFGVATEAFF. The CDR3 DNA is TGTGCCAGCAGCTTCGGGGTCGCCACTGAAGCTTTCTTT.

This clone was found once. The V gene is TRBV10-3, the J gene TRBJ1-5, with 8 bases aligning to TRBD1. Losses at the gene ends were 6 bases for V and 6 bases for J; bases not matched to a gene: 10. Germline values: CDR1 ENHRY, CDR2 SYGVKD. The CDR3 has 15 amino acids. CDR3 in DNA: TGTGCCATCAGCGCAGGACAGGGCGGAGCTCAGCCCCAGCATTTT. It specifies CAISAGQGGAQPQHF.